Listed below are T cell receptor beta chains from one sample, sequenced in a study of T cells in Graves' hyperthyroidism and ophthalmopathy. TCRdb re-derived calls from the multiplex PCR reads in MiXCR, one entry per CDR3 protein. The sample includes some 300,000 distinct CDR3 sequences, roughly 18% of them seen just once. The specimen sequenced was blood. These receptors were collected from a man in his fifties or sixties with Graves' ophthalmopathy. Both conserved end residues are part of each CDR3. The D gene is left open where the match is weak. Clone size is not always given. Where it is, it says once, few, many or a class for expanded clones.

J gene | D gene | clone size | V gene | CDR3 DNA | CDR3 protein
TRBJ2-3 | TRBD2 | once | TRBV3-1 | TGTGCCAGCAGTGGGACTAGCGGGAGTGCCCCAGATACGCAGTATTTT | CASSGTSGSAPDTQYF
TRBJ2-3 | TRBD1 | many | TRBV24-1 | TGTGCCACCAGTGATGTGGGACAGGGTGCGGATACGCAGTATTTT | CATSDVGQGADTQYF
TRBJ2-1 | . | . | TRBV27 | TGTGCCAGCAGTTTACAGGACCCAACCTACAATGAGCAGTTCTTC | CASSLQDPTYNEQFF
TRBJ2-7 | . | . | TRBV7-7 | TGTGCTAGCAGCTTAGGAGAGGGTAAGAGCTACGAGCAGTACTTC | CASSLGEGKSYEQYF
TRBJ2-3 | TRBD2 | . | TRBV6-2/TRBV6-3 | TGTGCCAGCAGTTACTCCGGCCTTGGACTAGCGGGTGGTACGCAGTATTTT | CASSYSGLGLAGGTQYF
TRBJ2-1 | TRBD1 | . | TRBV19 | TGTGCCAGTAGAAGGGGACAGGGCAATGAGCAGTTCTTC | CASRRGQGNEQFF
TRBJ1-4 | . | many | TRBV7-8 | TGTGCCAGCAGCCCAGGAGGCATGGAAATGATGGAAAAACTGTTTTTT | CASSPGGMEMMEKLFF
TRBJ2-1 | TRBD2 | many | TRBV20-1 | TGCAGTGCTAGAGATCAGAGCGGGAGGGCCTTCTGGGAGCAGTTCTTC | CSARDQSGRAFWEQFF
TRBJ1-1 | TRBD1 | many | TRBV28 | TGTGCCAGCAGCCCCCCGGACAGGGAGTTGACTGAAGCTTTCTTT | CASSPPDRELTEAFF
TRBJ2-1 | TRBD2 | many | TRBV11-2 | TGTGCCAGCAGGTCCGGGACTAGCGGGAGACACAATGAGCAGTTCTTC | CASRSGTSGRHNEQFF
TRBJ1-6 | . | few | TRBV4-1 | TGCGCCAGCAGCCGTGACGAGGGGTACCATAATTCACCCCTCCACTTT | CASSRDEGYHNSPLHF
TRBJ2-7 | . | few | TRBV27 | TGTGCCAGCAGTTATCGGAGCCCCAACTACGAGCAGTACTTC | CASSYRSPNYEQYF
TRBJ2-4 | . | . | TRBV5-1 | TGCGCCAGCAGACAGGAGGGCGCCAAAAACATTCAGTACTTC | CASRQEGAKNIQYF
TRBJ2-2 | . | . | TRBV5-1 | TGCGCCAGCAGCTTGGCCCTGTCCGCGAACACCGGGGAGCTGTTTTTT | CASSLALSANTGELFF
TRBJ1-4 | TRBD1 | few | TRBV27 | TGTGCCAGCAGTTTTCGAGGGGGCGGAGATGAAAAACTGTTTTTT | CASSFRGGGDEKLFF
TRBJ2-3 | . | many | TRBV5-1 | TGCGCCAGCAGCTTGAGGCGCGCAGATACGCAGTATTTT | CASSLRRADTQYF
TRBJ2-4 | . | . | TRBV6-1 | TGTGCCAGCAGTCGCTCGGGGGTAGCCAAAAACATTCAGTACTTC | CASSRSGVAKNIQYF
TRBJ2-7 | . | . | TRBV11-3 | TGCGCCAGCAGCCAATTGGGGGGACAGAGAGGATACGAGCAGTACTTC | CASSQLGGQRGYEQYF
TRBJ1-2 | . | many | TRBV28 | TGTGCCAGCAGTTTAGGTGGAGGAGCTATATACTATGGCTACACCTTC | CASSLGGGAIYYGYTF
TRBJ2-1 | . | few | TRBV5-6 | TGTGCCAGCAGCTTATGGGAGAGGAATGAGCAGTTCTTC | CASSLWERNEQFF
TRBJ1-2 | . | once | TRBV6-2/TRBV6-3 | TGTGCCAGCATTCCGTGGCGGGGGGCGACTGGCTACACCTTC | CASIPWRGATGYTF
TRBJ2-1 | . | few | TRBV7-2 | TGTGCCAGCAGCTTAGCGGGCAACGGTATCAATGAGCAGTTCTTC | CASSLAGNGINEQFF
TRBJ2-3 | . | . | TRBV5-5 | TGTGCCAGCAGGCGGTGGAACGCGGGCACAGATACGCAGTATTTT | CASRRWNAGTDTQYF
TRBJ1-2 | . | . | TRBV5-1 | TGCGCCAGCAGCTCCCATATCTATGGCTACACCTTC | CASSSHIYGYTF
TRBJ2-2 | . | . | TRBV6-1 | TGTGCCAGCAGTGAACTTGGGGTCGCCGGGGAGCTGTTTTTT | CASSELGVAGELFF
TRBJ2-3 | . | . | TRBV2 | TGTGCCGGTTCGCACACAGATACGCAGTATTTT | CAGSHTDTQYF
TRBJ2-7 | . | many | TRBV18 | TGTGCCAGCTCACCCCTACGGGACTCCTACGAGCAGTACTTC | CASSPLRDSYEQYF
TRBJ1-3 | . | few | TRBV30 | TGTGCCTGGGGCTTCGGCTCTGGAAACACCATATATTTT | CAWGFGSGNTIYF
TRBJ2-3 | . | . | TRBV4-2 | TGTGCCAGCAGCGGAGGGTATTCAGATACGCAGTATTTT | CASSGGYSDTQYF
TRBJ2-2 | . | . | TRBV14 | TGTGCCAGCAGCCAAGTTGCTACCACCGGGGAGCTGTTTTTT | CASSQVATTGELFF
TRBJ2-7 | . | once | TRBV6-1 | TGTGCCAGCAAAGGAGGGCATACGTACGAGCAGTACTTC | CASKGGHTYEQYF
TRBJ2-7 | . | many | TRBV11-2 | TGTGCCAGCAGCTTGACAGTTTCCCCTTACGAGCAGTACTTC | CASSLTVSPYEQYF
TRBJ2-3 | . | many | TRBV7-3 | TGTGCCAGCAGCCCGGGACTCAGCACAGATACGCAGTATTTT | CASSPGLSTDTQYF
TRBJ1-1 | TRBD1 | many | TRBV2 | TGTGCCAGCAGAGGGGGCAGAGTAATGAACACTGAAGCTTTCTTT | CASRGGRVMNTEAFF
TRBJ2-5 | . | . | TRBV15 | TGTGCCACCAGCAGATCAGAGACCCAGTACTTC | CATSRSETQYF
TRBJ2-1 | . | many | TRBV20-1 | TGCAGTGCTAGAGGCCGAAATACGGCCGGGGAGCAGTTCTTC | CSARGRNTAGEQFF
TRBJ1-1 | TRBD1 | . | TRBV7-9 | TGTGCCAGCAGCCTCCAGGGGGCGTACACTGAAGCTTTCTTT | CASSLQGAYTEAFF
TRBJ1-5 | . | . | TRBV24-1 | TGTGCCACCAGTGATTTTCGCAAGGGGCCTAGCAATCAGCCCCAGCATTTT | CATSDFRKGPSNQPQHF
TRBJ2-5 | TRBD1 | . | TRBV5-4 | TGTGCCAGCAGCGGCCGGGACCGACAGGGGGAGACCCAGTACTTC | CASSGRDRQGETQYF
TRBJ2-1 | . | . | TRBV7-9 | TGTGCCAGCAGCGAGGACTTCTCCTACAATGAGCAGTTCTTC | CASSEDFSYNEQFF
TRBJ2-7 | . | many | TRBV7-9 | TGTGCCAGCAGCTTAGTCGGTAGCGGAAGCTCCTACGAGCAGTACTTC | CASSLVGSGSSYEQYF
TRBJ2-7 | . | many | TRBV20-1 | TGCAGTGCTTCAGACAGGTCGAGCTCCTACGAGCAGTACTTC | CSASDRSSSYEQYF
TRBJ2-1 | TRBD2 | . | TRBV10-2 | TGCGCCAGCAGTGAGCCCGGGACTAGCGATGATGAGCAGTTCTTC | CASSEPGTSDDEQFF
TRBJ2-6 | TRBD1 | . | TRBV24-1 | TGTGCCACCAGTGATACGCCCCGGGACAGGCTTTCTGGGGCCAACGTCCTGACTTTC | CATSDTPRDRLSGANVLTF
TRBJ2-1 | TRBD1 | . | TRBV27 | TGTGCCAGCAGTCCCGACAGGGGGCGGCACAATGAGCAGTTCTTC | CASSPDRGRHNEQFF
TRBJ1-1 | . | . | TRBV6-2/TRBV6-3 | TGTGCCAGCAGACCTCCCGGGCCCGCGGTAGAAGCTTTCTTT | CASRPPGPAVEAFF
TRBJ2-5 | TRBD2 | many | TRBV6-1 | TGTGCCAGCAGTGAACTAGCGGGAGGGCAAGAGACCCAGTACTTC | CASSELAGGQETQYF
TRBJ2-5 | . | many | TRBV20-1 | TGCAGTGCTAGGAGACTCTTTCAAGAGACCCAGTACTTC | CSARRLFQETQYF
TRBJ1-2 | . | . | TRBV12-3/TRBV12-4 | TGTGCCAGCAGTCTCACAGGGCACTATGGCTACACCTTC | CASSLTGHYGYTF
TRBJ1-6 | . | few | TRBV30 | TGTGCCTGGAGTCGGCACCAGGTCAATTCACCCCTCCACTTT | CAWSRHQVNSPLHF
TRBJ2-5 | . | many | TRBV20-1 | TGCAGTGCTTCCCCAATAAGAGGGGACGGTGGCCTCGGGACCCAGTACTTC | CSASPIRGDGGLGTQYF
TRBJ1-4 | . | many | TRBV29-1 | TGCAGCGCGGGGACCGCGTCAACTAATGAAAAACTGTTTTTT | CSAGTASTNEKLFF
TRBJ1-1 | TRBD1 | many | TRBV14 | TGCGCCAGCAGCCTCAGGACAGGGCGAAACACTGAAGCTTTCTTT | CASSLRTGRNTEAFF